Listed here are 5 T cell receptor beta chains from one sample, sequenced in a study of beta chain features in type 1 diabetes. Of the isolated RNA, all was reverse transcribed, and so the sequenced material was expressed TCRB transcripts. Clones were read by immunoSEQ multiplex PCR, and TCRdb kept only the in-frame ones, dropping some. The sample has fewer than 900,000 clones, roughly 17% seen once. Sequencing was carried out using naive CD4+ T cells from blood. The receptors derive from a woman aged 18-35 years in good health.

This clone appeared a few times. V is TRBV4-2 and J is TRBJ1-2, with TRBD1 as a possible D gene (5 bases). CDR1 is LGHNA, CDR2 YNFKEQ, per germline. Trimming removed 4 bases at V and 1 base at J, with 19 bases between. The CDR3 is 17 residues long. The chain's CDR3 is CASSPRGRDGHNYGYTF. The CDR3, as DNA: TGTGCCAGCAGCCCCCGGGGACGGGACGGACATAACTATGGCTACACCTTC.

This clone was seen a few times. The J gene is TRBJ2-1, the V gene TRBV9, with 7 bases aligning to TRBD2. The germline gives CDR1 SGDLS, CDR2 YYNGEE. V lost 6 bases and J lost 15; bases outside the gene matches: 9. There are 11 residues in the CDR3. The CDR3 loop is CASNEYPGGFF. For the CDR3, the DNA is TGTGCCAGCAACGAGTACCCGGGAGGGTTCTTC.

V usage is TRBV11-2 and J usage is TRBJ2-7; 10 bases map to TRBD2. V lost 5 bases and J lost 2; bases outside the gene matches: 18. This CDR3 spans 19 amino acids. Germline assignment: CDR1 SGHAT and CDR2 FQNNGV. The CDR3 sequence is CASSTLRGTGTSAPYEQYF. CDR3 nucleotide sequence: TGTGCCAGCAGCACCCTCCGGGGAACCGGGACTAGCGCCCCCTACGAGCAGTACTTC. Full variable domain (missing parts from reference TRBV11-2 and TRBJ2-7): EAGVAQSPRYKIIEKRQSVAFWCNPISGHATLYWYQQILGQGPKLLIQFQNNGVVDDSQLPKDRFSAERLKGVDSTLKIQPAKLEDSAVYLCASSTLRGTGTSAPYEQYFGPGTRLTVT.

The chain links TRBV5-1 to TRBJ2-5; no clear D. The germline CDR1 and CDR2 sequences are SGHRS and YFSETQ. This CDR3 has 12 residues. Trimming removed 4 bases at V and 5 bases at J, with 9 bases between. Here the CDR3 reads CASSPEVETQYF. DNA for the CDR3: TGCGCCAGCAGCCCAGAGGTCGAGACCCAGTACTTC.

In this sample, this clone turned up a few times. The chain combines TRBV28 with TRBJ2-7; tentatively, D is TRBD2 (5 bases). CDR1 is MDHEN and CDR2 is SYDVKM in the germline V gene. The CDR3 consists of 15 residues. Trimming left V 4 bases short and J 3 bases short, with 16 bases between. In DNA form, the CDR3 reads TGTGCCAGCAGTTCCATGAGGACTCGCATCTACGAGCAGTACTTC. It codes for CASSSMRTRIYEQYF.